This T cell receptor (beta chain) was identified during a study of blood T cell repertoires in COVID-19. In the study overall: Nucleic acid was either cDNA or gDNA, and it came from T cells, B-cell-depleted T cells, or PBMCs.

In the original workflow: Estimates of nucleated cell counts were drawn from the amplification of reference gene primers. The method was immunoSEQ multiplex PCR; TCRdb's version includes in-frame clones alone and lacks a portion of them. V, J and clone size derive from that table, while D and trimming were established from the DNA sequence. Among about 110,000 clones, around 78% were seen once, and the ten largest hold roughly 18%. V shed 0 bases and J shed 3 bases, with 14 bases lying between them. This CDR3 has 16 residues. CDR1 and CDR2 from the germline V gene are LGHNT and FRNRAP. This sequence originates from a woman aged 60-70 years with acute or convalescent COVID-19. Sequenced: peripheral blood. The V call is TRBV12-5, the J call TRBJ1-1, with no clear D. The CDR3 DNA follows: TGTGCTAGTGGTTTGGTTTATGGCAGTTCCGACACTGAAGCTTTCTTT. Translating gives CASGLVYGSSDTEAFF.